This record concerns one T cell receptor (beta chain) sequence. The record originates from a study of blood T cell repertoires in COVID-19. Study background: Resolution of symptoms, clearance, or two negative PCRs was present in recovered Cohort 3 donors. The samples span acute and convalescent COVID-19 from the United States, Italy and Spain.

Original processing methods: Estimation of nucleated cell counts relied on the amplification of reference gene primers. Measured with immunoSEQ multiplex PCR; TCRdb has only the in-frame clones, and not every one. That table is the source of V, J and clone size, and D and trimming were worked out from the DNA. The sample includes about 210,000 clones, around 86% seen only once; the top ten take 20% to 25%. The germline gives CDR1 SGHAT, CDR2 FQNNGV. Trimming cost V 5 bases and J 4 bases, with 17 bases left between them. This CDR3 has 15 residues. V gene TRBV11-2 combines with J gene TRBJ1-2, with a tentative D call TRBD1 (6 bases). The sequence was obtained from a woman aged 40 to 55 in a cohort exposed to, infected with or recovered from COVID-19 (not recorded which). Sequencing was carried out using PBMCs or T cells enriched from blood (not recorded which). The CDR3 DNA sequence: TGTGCCAGCAGCGAATACAGGGCCTCAACCTATGGCTACACCTTC. Its protein product is CASSEYRASTYGYTF.